The clone carrying this T cell receptor beta chain appeared once. The record originates from a study of blood T cell repertoires in COVID-19. V was cut by 11 bases and J by 0 bases, with 14 bases left in between. Looked up from germline, CDR1 is SNHLY and CDR2 is FYNNEI. This CDR3 spans 15 amino acids. The assay was immunoSEQ multiplex PCR, and TCRdb's table has in-frame clones only and misses some. The sample contains some 400,000 clones, approximately 89% of which appear only once. The V and J genes are TRBV2 and TRBJ1-6; D not resolved. This receptor was taken from a man aged 25-45 years who had recovered from COVID-19. Input material: PBMCs or T cells enriched from blood (not recorded which). CDR3 residues: CAARRGSSYNSPLHF. The CDR3 nucleotides read TGTGCCGCCCGTCGGGGAAGCTCCTATAATTCACCCCTCCACTTT.